Listed below are T cell receptor beta chains from one sample, sequenced in a study of blood T cell repertoires in COVID-19. TCRdb's table, derived via immunoSEQ multiplex PCR, lists solely in-frame clones and lacks some. The table lists about 28,000 clones, approximately 93% of them singletons. The sample consisted of peripheral blood. The receptors here all came from a woman aged 65 to 85 with COVID-19, enrolled during active disease. Both conserved end residues are part of each CDR3. D genes are given only for firm matches. Size tells how often a clone was seen (once, few, many) or the class of an expanded clone, and some rows leave it out.

j_call	cdr3_length	v_call	clone_size	d_call	cdr3_nt	cdr3_aa
TRBJ2-1	21	TRBV19	-	TRBD2	TGTGCCAGTAGCCCAGGCCTACTAGCGGGAGTTTCTGTACCCACTCGGAGGGGGCAGTTCTTC	CASSPGLLAGVSVPTRRGQFF
TRBJ1-1	15	TRBV5-4	-	-	TGTGCCAGCAGCTCCCCCCAGGACTTTAACACTGAAGCTTTCTTT	CASSSPQDFNTEAFF
TRBJ2-7	14	TRBV7-9	-	TRBD2	TGTGCCAGCAGCCCTAGCGGGAGCACCAGGTCGCTGTACTTC	CASSPSGSTRSLYF
TRBJ1-6	19	TRBV7-3	-	TRBD1	TGTGCCAGCAGCTCCAGGGGTCCGGGACAGGGGGCCTTCGATTCACCCCTCCACTTT	CASSSRGPGQGAFDSPLHF
TRBJ2-7	15	TRBV5-1	-	TRBD1	TGCGCCAGCAGCTTGAGCGGGACAGGGTTCTACGAGCAGTACTTC	CASSLSGTGFYEQYF
TRBJ2-1	12	TRBV4-3	-	-	TGCGCCAGCAGCCGGGGCTTCGATGAGCAGTTCTTC	CASSRGFDEQFF
TRBJ2-1	11	TRBV10-3	-	-	TGTGCCATCAAGGACATGGATGAGCAGTTCTTC	CAIKDMDEQFF
TRBJ1-1	16	TRBV9	once	-	TGTGCCAGCAGCCCCACGGGGTGGGGGGGGAACACTGAAGCTTTCTTT	CASSPTGWGGNTEAFF
TRBJ2-2	15	TRBV7-3	once	-	TGTGCCAGCAGCTTAATGAGTAGCCCCACCGGGGAGCTGTTTTTT	CASSLMSSPTGELFF
TRBJ1-2	16	TRBV5-1	-	-	TGCGCCAGCAGCTTGGAAGGTGGGCTGACTAACTATGGCTACACCTTC	CASSLEGGLTNYGYTF
TRBJ1-1	14	TRBV19	-	-	TGTGCCAGTAAGAAGATGGAGGGTTTAACTGAAGCTTTCTTT	CASKKMEGLTEAFF